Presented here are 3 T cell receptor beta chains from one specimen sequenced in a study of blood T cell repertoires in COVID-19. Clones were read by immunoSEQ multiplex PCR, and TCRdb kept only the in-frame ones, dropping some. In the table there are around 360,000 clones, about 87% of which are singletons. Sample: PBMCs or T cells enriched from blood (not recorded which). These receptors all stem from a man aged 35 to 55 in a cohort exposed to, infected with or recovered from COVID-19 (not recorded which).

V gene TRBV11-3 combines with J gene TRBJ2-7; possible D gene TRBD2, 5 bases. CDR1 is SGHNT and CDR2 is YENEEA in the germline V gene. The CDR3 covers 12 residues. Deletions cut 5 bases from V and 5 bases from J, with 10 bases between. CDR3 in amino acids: CASSKSGNEQYF. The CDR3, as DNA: TGTGCCAGCAGCAAATCCGGGAACGAGCAGTACTTC.

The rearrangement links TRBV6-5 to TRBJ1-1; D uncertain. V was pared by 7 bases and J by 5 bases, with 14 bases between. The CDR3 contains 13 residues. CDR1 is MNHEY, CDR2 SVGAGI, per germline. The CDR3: CASNLYEETEAFF. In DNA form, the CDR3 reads TGTGCCAGCAACCTTTACGAGGAGACTGAAGCTTTCTTT.

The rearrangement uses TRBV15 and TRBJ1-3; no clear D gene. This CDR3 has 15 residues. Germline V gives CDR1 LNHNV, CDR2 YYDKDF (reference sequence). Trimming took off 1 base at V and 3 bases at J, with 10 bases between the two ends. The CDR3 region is CATSRVLGSGNTIYF. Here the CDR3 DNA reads TGTGCCACCAGCAGAGTGTTGGGGAGTGGAAACACCATATATTTT.